The 15 T cell receptor beta chains given below trace back to one sample, sequenced in a study of post-analysis software for immune sequencing data. Study results and limitations: In patients, TRBV5-6, TRBV5-1 and TRBV20-1 belonged to roughly five TRBV segments found more frequently than in controls.

These receptors' targets are unknown. The TCR beta cDNA libraries contained unique molecular identifiers. TCRdb re-analysed the PCR reads in MiXCR, keeping a single row per CDR3 protein. Of 700,000 to 900,000 distinct CDR3 sequences listed, 40% to 55% are singletons. The sample consisted of blood. These receptors all come from a girl aged 10 to 17 with multiple sclerosis.

V gene TRBV13 combines with J gene TRBJ2-1; D unclear. CDR1 and CDR2 from the germline V gene are PRHDT and FYEKMQ (reference sequence). The CDR3 runs to 15 residues. Trimming shortened V by 0 bases and J by 4 bases, and 10 bases separated the two germline ends. The CDR3 loop reads CASSLGPASYNEQFF. CDR3 nucleotide sequence: TGTGCCAGCAGCTTAGGCCCTGCGTCATACAATGAGCAGTTCTTC.

The rearrangement links TRBV4-1 to TRBJ2-3; D unresolved. V was pared by 0 bases and J by 5 bases, with 24 bases between. The germline V gene encodes CDR1 MGHRA and CDR2 YSYEKL. There are 19 residues in the CDR3. The CDR3 DNA is TGCGCCAGCAGCCAAGATAGGAGTAACCTAGTGCCAGTAAGAGATACGCAGTATTTT. As protein: CASSQDRSNLVPVRDTQYF.

This clonotype has more than one count but fewer than ten. The genes are TRBV24-1 and TRBJ2-4; TRBD2 agrees at 10 bases. The end of the DNA is better explained by TRBJ2-7, so the J call may be wrong. From germline, CDR1 is KGHDR and CDR2 SFDVKD. CDR3 size: 13 residues. CDR3: CATRGTSDYEQYF. DNA for the CDR3: TGTGCCACCAGGGGGACTAGCGACTACGAGCAGTACTTC.

The chain joins TRBV5-5 to TRBJ1-1; the D gene is possibly TRBD1 (6 bases). The CDR3 contains 18 residues. V was clipped by 0 bases and J by 1 base, with 19 bases between them. Germline V lookup: CDR1 SGHKS, CDR2 YYEKEE (reference sequence). CDR3 in amino acids: CASSLGVRQGLWNTEAFF. CDR3 nucleotides: TGTGCCAGCAGCTTGGGGGTCAGGCAGGGGTTGTGGAACACTGAAGCTTTCTTT.

For the CDR3, the DNA is TGTGCCAGCAGGAAGACTAGCCAAGAGACCCAGTACTTC. Amino acid sequence: CASRKTSQETQYF. This chain uses TRBV12-3 or TRBV12-4 with TRBJ2-5, with a weak D call TRBD2 (6 bases). The CDR3 sequence is 13 residues long. V gave up 6 bases and J gave up 1 base, with 9 bases separating them.

The chain combines TRBV6-6 with TRBJ2-1, with TRBD2 matching 13 bases. CDR1 is MNHNY, CDR2 SVGAGI, per germline (reference sequence). Trimming cost V 6 bases and J 7 bases; bases outside gene matches: 6. The CDR3 extends over 15 amino acids. The CDR3 coding sequence is TGTGCCAGCAGACTACTAGCGGGAGGGGTAAATGAGCAGTTCTTC. Protein: CASRLLAGGVNEQFF.

The gene calls are TRBV20-1 and TRBJ2-5; 8 nucleotides match TRBD1. The germline CDR1 and CDR2 sequences are DFQATT and SNEGSKA (reference sequence). J was trimmed by 2 bases and V by 4 bases; bases with no gene match: 9. This CDR3 has 15 amino acids. Written as DNA, the CDR3 is TGCAGTGCTATACCAGGGACAGGACAACAAGAGACCCAGTACTTC. This encodes CSAIPGTGQQETQYF.

This chain joins TRBV6-6 and TRBJ1-5, with 9 bases fitting TRBD1. The ends lost 6 bases at V and 6 bases at J; junction bases unmatched: 9. The germline CDR1 and CDR2 sequences are MNHNY and SVGAGI (reference sequence). The CDR3 has 15 amino acids. The CDR3 DNA reads TGTGCCAGCAGGAAGACGTCGACAGGGGGTCAGCCCCAGCATTTT. Protein: CASRKTSTGGQPQHF.

In its sample, this clonotype was seen once. This chain links TRBV9 with TRBJ2-1; no reliable D call. Trimming stripped 3 bases from V and 9 bases from J, with 13 bases between. Germline CDR1 and CDR2: SGDLS and YYNGEE. CDR3 length equals 13 residues. The CDR3 coding sequence is TGTGCCAGCAGCGCTCTCGACTTGAGTGAGCAGTTCTTC. Translation gives CASSALDLSEQFF.

This clonotype turned up a few times. This chain links TRBV7-9 with TRBJ2-3; D is unclear. The CDR3 runs to 12 residues. Per the germline V gene, CDR1 is SEHNR and CDR2 is FQNEAQ (reference sequence). V was shortened by 4 bases and J by 13 bases, with 15 bases between the two germline ends. CDR3 bases: TGTGCCAGCAGCTCCCTAGGGTATGGGGAGTATTTT. It codes for CASSSLGYGEYF.

This chain uses TRBV6-5 with TRBJ2-4, with D possibly matching TRBD1 (5 bases). The DNA matches TRBJ2-7 better at its end, which makes the J call doubtful. This CDR3 spans 15 amino acids. Per germline, CDR1 MNHEY and CDR2 SVGAGI. Written as DNA, the CDR3 is TGTGCCAGCAGTTACTCTGCGACAGCCTGGGACGAGCAGTACTTC. Its protein is CASSYSATAWDEQYF.

This chain joins TRBV7-3 and TRBJ2-7, with TRBD1 as a possible D gene (6 bases). V gave up 0 bases and J gave up 0 bases, with 18 bases separating them. This CDR3 spans 18 amino acids. Germline loops: CDR1 SGHTA, CDR2 FQGTGA. The CDR3 is CASSLTRVRRDTSYEQYF. For the CDR3, the DNA is TGTGCCAGCAGCTTAACGAGGGTCCGCCGGGACACCTCCTACGAGCAGTACTTC.

This clonotype was seen only a few times. V is TRBV4-3 and J is TRBJ2-5, with D maybe TRBD1 (7 bases). The CDR3 is 14 amino acids. Germline values: CDR1 LGHNA, CDR2 YSLEER. The V and J ends lost 5 bases and 7 bases respectively, with 17 bases between them. The CDR3 DNA is TGCGCCAGCAGCGGACTACGACAGGGCTGGACCCAGTACTTC. Translating gives CASSGLRQGWTQYF.

The table lists this clonotype with a few counts. Here the CDR3 DNA reads TGTGCCACCAGCATTTTAGCGGGAGTAGCGGAGACCCAGTACTTC. Protein sequence: CATSILAGVAETQYF. This chain uses TRBV15 with TRBJ2-5, with 9 bases lining up with TRBD2. J lost 5 bases, V lost 4 bases, and 8 bases had no gene match. Per the germline V gene, CDR1 is LNHNV and CDR2 is YYDKDF (reference sequence). The CDR3 is 15 residues long. The full variable domain, in which reference TRBV15 and TRBJ2-5 provide the parts outside the CDR3, is DAMVIQNPRYQVTQFGKPVTLSCSQTLNHNVMYWYQQKSSQAPKLLFHYYDKDFNNEADTPDNFQSRRPNTSFCFLDIRSPGLGDTAMYLCATSILAGVAETQYFGPGTRLLVL.

This chain joins TRBV6-2 or TRBV6-3 and TRBJ2-4, with unresolved D. Germline CDR1 and CDR2: MNHEY and SVGEGT. The CDR3 has 13 amino acids. V was shortened by 5 bases and J by 13 bases, with 18 bases between the two germline ends. CDR3 sequence reads: CASSGPGWTAQYF. The DNA for the CDR3 is TGTGCCAGCAGTGGACCAGGCTGGACGGCGCAGTACTTC.